This T cell receptor beta chain was recovered during a study of cytomegalovirus exposure and HLA in healthy donors. The overall study: The 110 or so validation repertoires used a platform that matched the one used for the approximately 670 first-cohort repertoires, as a later analysis reported.

The repertoire was sequenced with immunoSEQ multiplex PCR; TCRdb's copy has only in-frame clones and lacks some. The sample consists of 100,000 to 130,000 clones, around 95% of them appearing once. J lost 4 bases, V lost 5 bases, and 12 bases had no gene match. CDR3 size: 16 residues. Germline V gene lookup returns CDR1 MGHDK and CDR2 SYGVNS. Broader study findings: TCR clusters originating in the first cohort tended to co-occur in the 110 or so validation repertoires, according to a later analysis. Under in vitro conditions, a few CMV-associated chains were confirmed as specific for CMV antigens.

About this clone itself: Its antigen remains unknown.

The chain carries TRBV25-1 and TRBJ2-3; TRBD1 aligns across 7 bases. This TCR was sampled from a woman younger than 35 in good health and CMV-seronegative. The sequenced sample was PBMCs. The chain's CDR3 is CASSPWTGSSADTQYF. DNA of the CDR3: TGTGCCAGCAGTCCCTGGACAGGCTCCAGCGCAGATACGCAGTATTTT.